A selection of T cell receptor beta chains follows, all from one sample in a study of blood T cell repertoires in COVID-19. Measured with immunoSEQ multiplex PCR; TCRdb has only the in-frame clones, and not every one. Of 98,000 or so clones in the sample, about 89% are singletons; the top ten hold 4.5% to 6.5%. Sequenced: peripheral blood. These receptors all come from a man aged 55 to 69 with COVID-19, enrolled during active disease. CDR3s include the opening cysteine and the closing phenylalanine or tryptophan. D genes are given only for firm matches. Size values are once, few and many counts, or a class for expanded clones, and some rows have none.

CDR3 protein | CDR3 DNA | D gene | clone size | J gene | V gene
CASGLGTGGWGETQYF | TGTGCTAGTGGTTTGGGGACAGGGGGATGGGGAGAGACCCAGTACTTC | TRBD1 | - | TRBJ2-5 | TRBV12-5
CASSFGTALLPNEKLFF | TGTGCCAGCAGCTTTGGGACAGCTCTCCTTCCTAATGAAAAACTGTTTTTT | TRBD1 | - | TRBJ1-4 | TRBV5-4
CASSYSRTGGAGWTGELFF | TGTGCCAGCAGTTACTCGAGAACAGGGGGCGCGGGATGGACCGGGGAGCTGTTTTTT | TRBD1 | - | TRBJ2-2 | TRBV6-2/TRBV6-3
CAFQFQGAPGYTF | TGTGCCTTTCAATTCCAGGGGGCGCCAGGCTACACCTTC | TRBD1 | once | TRBJ1-2 | TRBV30
CASSGTGGQPQHF | TGTGCCAGCAGTGGGACAGGGGGTCAGCCCCAGCATTTT | TRBD1 | - | TRBJ1-5 | TRBV12-3/TRBV12-4
CASTQRGNQPQHF | TGTGCCAGCACCCAGAGGGGCAATCAGCCCCAGCATTTT | - | - | TRBJ1-5 | TRBV12-3/TRBV12-4
CASSESRASGNYEQYF | TGCGCCAGCAGTGAGTCGCGGGCTAGCGGGAACTACGAGCAGTACTTC | TRBD2 | - | TRBJ2-7 | TRBV10-1
CASSSRQGGTEAFF | TGTGCCAGCAGCTCCCGACAGGGGGGCACTGAAGCTTTCTTT | TRBD1 | - | TRBJ1-1 | TRBV11-3
CASSSSGQGSYQETQYF | TGTGCCAGCAGCAGCTCCGGACAGGGCAGCTACCAAGAGACCCAGTACTTC | TRBD1 | - | TRBJ2-5 | TRBV5-6
CASSPDRGSNQPQHF | TGTGCCAGCAGCCCCGACAGGGGTAGCAATCAGCCCCAGCATTTT | TRBD1 | - | TRBJ1-5 | TRBV5-8
CASSGDRSDQPQHF | TGTGCCAGCAGCGGGGACAGGAGTGATCAGCCCCAGCATTTT | TRBD1 | - | TRBJ1-5 | TRBV9
CASSQERDSTDTQYF | TGTGCCAGCAGCCAAGAGAGGGACTCCACAGATACGCAGTATTTT | - | - | TRBJ2-3 | TRBV4-2
CASSFSGDLSYEQYF | TGTGCCAGCAGCTTCTCAGGGGATTTATCCTACGAGCAGTACTTC | - | - | TRBJ2-7 | TRBV7-9
CASEQGAAGHNEQFF | TGTGCCAGTGAACAGGGGGCTGCTGGACACAATGAGCAGTTCTTC | TRBD1 | - | TRBJ2-1 | TRBV19
CASSEAGGDRGGGYTF | TGTGCCAGCAGTGAAGCCGGCGGGGACAGGGGGGGAGGCTACACCTTC | TRBD1 | - | TRBJ1-2 | TRBV6-1
CASSLDFSGLAGSTDTQYF | TGTGCCAGCAGCTTAGATTTTTCCGGACTAGCGGGGAGCACAGATACGCAGTATTTT | TRBD2 | - | TRBJ2-3 | TRBV7-2
CASSFSMAGGSSYNEQFF | TGTGCCAGCAGCTTTTCTATGGCGGGAGGTAGCTCCTACAATGAGCAGTTCTTC | TRBD2 | - | TRBJ2-1 | TRBV7-9
CASSGRLAGGRETQYF | TGTGCCAGCAGCGGTAGACTAGCGGGAGGCAGGGAGACCCAGTACTTC | TRBD2 | - | TRBJ2-5 | TRBV9
CASRRSGTGGWTSGYNEQFF | TGTGCCAGTAGACGATCCGGGACAGGGGGATGGACTAGCGGATACAATGAGCAGTTCTTC | - | - | TRBJ2-1 | TRBV19
CASSESFSGNEQFF | TGCGCCAGCAGTGAGTCGTTCAGCGGCAATGAGCAGTTCTTC | - | - | TRBJ2-1 | TRBV10-1
CASSQDDSGRWNEQFF | TGCGCCAGCAGCCAAGACGACAGCGGGAGATGGAATGAGCAGTTCTTC | TRBD2 | - | TRBJ2-1 | TRBV4-3
CAISGTGGTEAFF | TGTGCCATCAGTGGGACAGGGGGCACTGAAGCTTTCTTT | TRBD1 | - | TRBJ1-1 | TRBV10-3
CASSLARTDYEQYF | TGTGCCAGCAGCTTGGCCAGAACAGATTACGAGCAGTACTTC | - | - | TRBJ2-7 | TRBV5-4
CASSQDSTVYGYTF | TGTGCCAGCAGCCAAGATAGTACAGTCTATGGCTACACCTTC | - | - | TRBJ1-2 | TRBV4-2
CASGFVQGDEKLFF | TGTGCTAGTGGTTTCGTACAGGGAGATGAAAAACTGTTTTTT | - | - | TRBJ1-4 | TRBV12-5
CASSPGDRASHEQYF | TGTGCCAGCAGTCCGGGAGACAGGGCGAGCCACGAGCAGTACTTC | - | - | TRBJ2-7 | TRBV28
CASSVPYSGNPYNEQFF | TGTGCCAGCAGCGTCCCGTATAGCGGGAACCCCTACAATGAGCAGTTCTTC | TRBD2 | - | TRBJ2-1 | TRBV5-6
CASSPPNPDRFTEAFF | TGTGCCAGCTCACCACCGAACCCGGACAGGTTCACTGAAGCTTTCTTT | TRBD1 | - | TRBJ1-1 | TRBV18
CASSPTGAGPQETQYF | TGTGCCAGTAGCCCGACAGGGGCCGGACCCCAAGAGACCCAGTACTTC | TRBD1 | - | TRBJ2-5 | TRBV19
CASSPIDGGYNEQFF | TGCGCCAGCAGCCCTATAGATGGAGGGTACAATGAGCAGTTCTTC | - | - | TRBJ2-1 | TRBV4-3
CASSTRTGVKTQYF | TGTGCCAGCAGTACGCGGACAGGGGTCAAGACCCAGTACTTC | TRBD1 | - | TRBJ2-5 | TRBV6-5
CASSQDGTSGRVGFTDTQYF | TGTGCCAGCAGCCAAGATGGGACTAGCGGGAGGGTGGGGTTCACAGATACGCAGTATTTT | TRBD2 | - | TRBJ2-3 | TRBV4-2
CAWSGLPQGNTEAFF | TGTGCCTGGAGTGGCCTACCACAGGGAAACACTGAAGCTTTCTTT | - | few | TRBJ1-1 | TRBV30
CASSVDSDFLSEQYF | TGTGCCAGCAGCGTAGACTCAGACTTCCTCTCCGAGCAGTACTTC | - | - | TRBJ2-7 | TRBV9
CASRRGQPTEAFF | TGTGCCAGCAGAAGGGGACAGCCGACTGAAGCTTTCTTT | TRBD1 | - | TRBJ1-1 | TRBV7-9
CASTATGKMEQYF | TGTGCCAGCACTGCGACGGGGAAGATGGAGCAGTACTTC | - | - | TRBJ2-7 | TRBV2
CSVAWAKDTEAFF | TGCAGCGTTGCCTGGGCTAAGGACACTGAAGCTTTCTTT | - | - | TRBJ1-1 | TRBV29-1
CASSYSVGDSSYEQYF | TGTGCCAGCAGTTATTCAGTGGGAGATTCCTCCTACGAGCAGTACTTC | - | - | TRBJ2-7 | TRBV6-2/TRBV6-3
CANIAGGSYNEQFF | TGTGCCAACATAGCGGGAGGCTCCTACAATGAGCAGTTCTTC | TRBD2 | - | TRBJ2-1 | TRBV27
CASSSGGELYTF | TGCGCCAGCAGCTCCGGGGGGGAACTCTACACCTTC | - | - | TRBJ1-2 | TRBV5-1
CASSVGGRSNEQYF | TGTGCCAGCAGCGTAGGAGGGAGGTCGAACGAGCAGTACTTC | - | - | TRBJ2-7 | TRBV9
CASRSGADGYTF | TGCGCCAGCAGGTCAGGGGCTGATGGCTACACCTTC | - | - | TRBJ1-2 | TRBV5-1
CASSVESPIAGHNEQFF | TGTGCCAGCAGCGTAGAATCGCCCATAGCGGGCCATAATGAGCAGTTCTTC | TRBD2 | - | TRBJ2-1 | TRBV9
CASLPGTSGKVEQFF | TGTGCCAGCCTTCCCGGGACTAGCGGGAAGGTTGAGCAGTTCTTC | TRBD2 | - | TRBJ2-1 | TRBV18
CASSPGLAGGKDTQYF | TGTGCCAGCAGCCCCGGACTAGCGGGAGGAAAGGATACGCAGTATTTT | TRBD2 | - | TRBJ2-3 | TRBV5-8
CASSLGAGGGFQETQYF | TGTGCCAGCAGCTTGGGGGCGGGGGGCGGATTCCAAGAGACCCAGTACTTC | TRBD2 | - | TRBJ2-5 | TRBV5-4
CASSLSSSYEQYF | TGTGCCAGCAGCTTATCGAGCTCCTACGAGCAGTACTTC | - | - | TRBJ2-7 | TRBV7-9
CASSPGTSGIETQYF | TGTGCCAGCAGCCCTGGGACTAGCGGGATAGAGACCCAGTACTTC | TRBD2 | - | TRBJ2-5 | TRBV5-4
CASSSRTSGYEQYF | TGTGCCAGTAGTTCCAGGACTAGTGGCTACGAGCAGTACTTC | TRBD2 | - | TRBJ2-7 | TRBV19
CASSLSPSSYEQYF | TGTGCCAGCAGCTTATCCCCTAGCTCCTACGAGCAGTACTTC | - | - | TRBJ2-7 | TRBV28
CASSYSRYTEREGYEQYF | TGTGCCAGCAGTTACTCCAGGTATACGGAGCGGGAGGGGTACGAGCAGTACTTC | TRBD2 | - | TRBJ2-7 | TRBV6-2/TRBV6-3
CASSLAGGNNEQYF | TGTGCCAGCAGCTTAGCGGGAGGAAACAACGAGCAGTACTTC | TRBD2 | few | TRBJ2-7 | TRBV7-3
CASSLNRDYGYTF | TGTGCCAGCAGCTTAAACAGGGACTATGGCTACACCTTC | - | - | TRBJ1-2 | TRBV7-2
CASSQVDRGPSDTQYF | TGCGCCAGCAGCCAAGTTGACAGGGGGCCGTCAGATACGCAGTATTTT | TRBD1 | - | TRBJ2-3 | TRBV4-1
CASSSSLATNEKLFF | TGTGCCAGCAGTAGCTCCTTAGCAACTAATGAAAAACTGTTTTTT | - | - | TRBJ1-4 | TRBV6-5
CASSLGRGSNQPQHF | TGTGCCAGCAGTTTAGGGCGGGGAAGCAATCAGCCCCAGCATTTT | - | - | TRBJ1-5 | TRBV27